This T cell receptor (beta chain) was sequenced during a study of human thymus T cells. General study results and limits: Usage of V and J genes appeared biased in thymic and blood repertoires.

With regard to this clone: The target antigen is unknown.

Healthy Finnish infants undergoing corrective surgery for congenital heart defects were used as donors. Only four of the eight donors provided a roughly 0.45-1 mL blood sample. Genomic DNA was extracted from every available blood leukocyte. Germline loops: CDR1 MNHEY, CDR2 SVGAGI. This CDR3 is built from 14 residues. The V gene lost 0 bases and the J gene lost 7 bases, with 12 bases spanning the gap. Sequenced by immunoSEQ multiplex PCR; TCRdb stores in-frame clones only, minus some. The table records approximately 40,000 clones, nearly 95% of them present only once. Sample: blood. The source is a boy under two years old with a congenital heart defect but otherwise immunologically healthy. The chain carries TRBV6-5 and TRBJ1-2, with D possibly being TRBD1 (5 bases). In nucleotides, the CDR3 is TGTGCCAGCAGTTACTCGGAGGGGCCGGGTGGCTACACCTTC. Its protein is CASSYSEGPGGYTF.